This note documents a single T cell receptor (beta chain) sequence. Trimming shortened V by 5 bases and J by 0 bases, and 11 bases separated the two germline ends. Germline V gives CDR1 MNHEY, CDR2 SVGAGI. This CDR3 contains 15 residues. This sample is drawn from a study of blood T cell repertoires in COVID-19. As for the study in general: COVID-19 samples from acute and convalescent phases originated in the United States, Italy and Spain. PBMCs, B-cell-depleted T cells, or T cells provided the cDNA or gDNA that made up the material.

Per the study methods: It was from reference gene primer amplification that nucleated cell counts were estimated. Generated by immunoSEQ multiplex PCR, the TCRdb table keeps only in-frame clones and is missing some. D and trimming come from the DNA, and the V and J calls and clone size come from that table. Of some 50,000 clones in the sample, about nine tenths were seen once. The sample comprised peripheral blood. This chain uses TRBV6-5 with TRBJ2-1; D might be TRBD1 (5 bases). The receptor's source is a man aged 80 or over with acute or convalescent COVID-19. The DNA of the CDR3 is TGTGCCAGCAGTCAACAGGCGAGCTCCTACAATGAGCAGTTCTTC. Its translation: CASSQQASSYNEQFF.